This record covers a single T cell receptor beta chain. With V trimmed by 3 bases and J by 5 bases, 9 bases remained unmatched. The CDR3 is 15 residues long. Germline V gene lookup returns CDR1 LNHDA and CDR2 SQIVND (reference sequence). Profiled with immunoSEQ multiplex PCR; TCRdb holds only in-frame clones, not every one. The sample lists roughly 40,000 clones, 92% seen once, with roughly 13% in the top ten. This record belongs to a study of T cell changes during pregnancy in multiple sclerosis. The chain joins TRBV19 to TRBJ1-2, with 7 bases lining up with TRBD1. The sample consisted of CD8+ T cells from peripheral blood mononuclear cells, taken in the first trimester of pregnancy. This clonotype originated in a female donor with multiple sclerosis, enrolled in a pregnancy study. CDR3 sequence (DNA): TGTGCCAGTAGTATCTCGAGCACAGGGGTTTATGGCTACACCTTC. Translation: CASSISSTGVYGYTF.